A single sample gave rise to the 24 T cell receptor beta chains below, sequenced in a study of T-cell reconstitution after alpha-beta-depleted transplantation in children. Preparation of the TCRbeta library used unique molecular identifiers. Each CDR3 protein gets one entry after TCRdb re-called the PCR reads with MiXCR. Here the sample spans about 540,000 distinct CDR3 sequences, 20% to 30% being singletons. The material sequenced was PBMCs, taken before TCRalphabeta/CD19-depleted stem cell transplant. These receptors were taken from a boy in the first two years of life with Wiskott-Aldrich syndrome, due to receive a stem cell transplant.

This clonotype showed up just a few times. The V call is TRBV7-6, the J call TRBJ1-2; D is perhaps TRBD1 (6 bases). Trimming shortened V by 5 bases and J by 7 bases, and 17 bases separated the two germline ends. Germline V gives CDR1 SGHVS, CDR2 FNYEAQ. The CDR3 length is 14 residues. The DNA of the CDR3 is TGTGCCAGCAGCCCTGCGGTAGGGGGAGGTGGCTACACCTTC. It is translated as CASSPAVGGGGYTF.

The CDR3 DNA sequence: TGTGCCAGCTCCTACGCGCGGGAGTTAGAGCAGTTCTTC. Amino acids: CASSYARELEQFF. V gene TRBV2 combines with J gene TRBJ2-1; 7 bases map to TRBD2. Trimming removed 8 bases from V and 10 bases from J; junction bases left unmatched: 11. The V gene's germline CDR1 is SNHLY and CDR2 FYNNEI. The CDR3 sequence is 13 residues long.

This sequence joins TRBV6-1 and TRBJ1-4, with no clear D. Germline CDR1 MNHNS, CDR2 SASEGT. This CDR3 has 14 residues. Trimming cost V 2 bases and J 5 bases, with 9 bases left between them. Written as DNA, the CDR3 is TGTGCCAGCAGTGAAATCATGGGAAATGAAAAACTGTTTTTT. Its translation is CASSEIMGNEKLFF.

This clonotype has a count of ten or more. The genes are TRBV6-1 and TRBJ2-1, with 9 bases lining up with TRBD2. The CDR3 totals 15 residues. CDR1 and CDR2 (germline): MNHNS, SASEGT. V shed 7 bases, J shed 7 bases, and the junction held 11 bases outside the gene matches. The CDR3 reads CASTKRAGGKNEQFF. The CDR3 coding sequence is TGTGCCAGCACCAAGCGAGCGGGAGGAAAAAATGAGCAGTTCTTC.

CDR3 coding DNA: TGCGCCAGCAGCCCGATCGTCGGGGGGAGCGGGGAGCTGTTTTTT. It codes for CASSPIVGGSGELFF. The genes are TRBV5-1 and TRBJ2-2, with 7 bases aligning to TRBD2. Trimming cost V 4 bases and J 7 bases; bases outside gene matches: 10. The length of the CDR3 is 15 residues. Germline V gene sequence: CDR1 SGHRS, CDR2 YFSETQ.

The rearrangement uses TRBV28 and TRBJ2-1; 7 bases agree with TRBD1. Germline CDR1 reads MDHEN; CDR2 reads SYDVKM. V trimming: 7 bases; J trimming: 9 bases; junction bases outside the gene matches: 21. The CDR3 sequence is 17 residues long. The CDR3 spells CASTSHTDRVQGSEQFF. The CDR3 nucleotides read TGTGCCAGCACTTCCCACACAGACAGGGTCCAAGGTAGTGAGCAGTTCTTC.

Only a few counts were recorded for this clonotype. This chain links TRBV4-1 with TRBJ2-7, with TRBD2 matching 7 bases. The V and J ends lost 6 bases and 3 bases, in that order; junction bases with no gene match: 11. In germline, CDR1 is MGHRA, CDR2 YSYEKL. CDR3 size: 15 residues. The CDR3 coding sequence is TGCGCCAGCAGTGTTCAATCGGGCGGGAGCTACGAGCAGTACTTC. This translates into CASSVQSGGSYEQYF.

The rearrangement links TRBV7-2 to TRBJ1-1; D not certain. The CDR3 spans 15 residues. Trimming pared 1 base from V and 0 bases from J, leaving 9 bases between. Germline V gene lookup returns CDR1 SGHTA and CDR2 FQGNSA. CDR3 bases: TGTGCCAGCAGCTTAGTTGGGTCTATGAACACTGAAGCTTTCTTT. This translates into CASSLVGSMNTEAFF.

This chain links TRBV10-3 with TRBJ2-4; 9 bases map to TRBD2. Unmatched junction bases numbered 10, after V lost 2 bases and J lost 5 bases. This CDR3 region has 17 residues. CDR1 and CDR2 (germline): ENHRY, SYGVKD. The CDR3 sequence: CAISEQVAGVGQNIQYF. The CDR3 region has the DNA TGTGCCATCAGTGAGCAGGTAGCGGGAGTTGGGCAAAACATTCAGTACTTC.

The chain is built from TRBV7-3 and TRBJ1-5; D gene uncertain. This CDR3 is built from 17 residues. The V end lost 3 bases, the J end lost 0 bases, and 15 bases lay between the germline ends. Germline V gives CDR1 SGHTA, CDR2 FQGTGA. CDR3 region: CASSFRRAGYSNQPQHF. The CDR3 coding sequence is TGTGCCAGCAGCTTCCGACGCGCGGGTTATAGCAATCAGCCCCAGCATTTT.

The sample holds a few counts of this clonotype. The CDR3 here is CASSAETDTQYF. The CDR3 DNA reads as TGTGCCAGCAGTGCTGAGACAGATACGCAGTATTTT. The chain employs TRBV2 and TRBJ2-3; no clear D. The CDR3 length is 12 residues. V lost 4 bases, J lost 3 bases, and 5 bases lay in between. Germline-derived CDR1 and CDR2 are SNHLY and FYNNEI.

This chain links TRBV12-3 or TRBV12-4 with TRBJ1-3; 10 positions agree with TRBD1. The CDR3 totals 14 residues. Germline trimming cut 5 bases from V and 6 bases from J; bases unmatched to any gene: 4. For the CDR3, the DNA is TGTGCCAGCAGTGGGACAGGGGCGGAAAACACCATATATTTT. It encodes CASSGTGAENTIYF.

The genes are TRBV11-2 and TRBJ2-2, with D unresolved. CDR1 is SGHAT and CDR2 is FQNNGV in the germline V gene. The CDR3 is 11 amino acids. The V end was cut by 4 bases, the J end by 10 bases, with 7 bases between. The CDR3 DNA sequence: TGTGCCAGCAGCTCTACCCCGGAGCTGTTTTTT. As protein: CASSSTPELFF.

The gene calls are TRBV7-9 and TRBJ2-3; 9 bases map to TRBD2. Unmatched junction bases numbered 12, after V lost 6 bases and J lost 5 bases. Germline V gene data show CDR1 as SEHNR and CDR2 as FQNEAQ (reference sequence). There are 16 residues in the CDR3. CDR3 loop: CASRLRASGIGDTQYF. The CDR3 DNA reads TGTGCCAGCAGATTAAGGGCTAGCGGGATTGGAGATACGCAGTATTTT.

DNA for the CDR3: TGTGCCAGCAGCTTGTGGCACAATGAGCAGTTCTTC. The encoded protein is CASSLWHNEQFF. This chain links TRBV7-8 with TRBJ2-1; D uncertain. Germline CDR1 and CDR2: SGHVS and FQNEAQ. V lost 3 bases, J lost 5 bases, and 5 bases lay in between. The CDR3 extends over 12 amino acids.

This clonotype was counted a few times. The V and J genes are TRBV20-1 and TRBJ2-7; a possible D gene is TRBD2 (5 bases). Germline V gene lookup returns CDR1 DFQATT and CDR2 SNEGSKA (reference sequence). The germline V and J ends were trimmed by 4 bases and 5 bases, with 9 bases remaining between them. The CDR3 length is 11 residues. The CDR3: CSAKDLNEQYF. DNA of the CDR3: TGCAGTGCTAAGGACTTAAACGAGCAGTACTTC.

This clonotype showed up just once. V gene TRBV6-1 combines with J gene TRBJ1-2; 7 nucleotides align to TRBD1. The CDR3 extends over 15 amino acids. Germline CDR1 and CDR2: MNHNS and SASEGT. Trimming cost V 6 bases and J 5 bases; bases outside gene matches: 12. The CDR3, as DNA: TGTGCCAGCAGCCCGAGACAGGGAGGGATTTATGGCTACACCTTC. It yields the protein CASSPRQGGIYGYTF.

A few counts support this clonotype. This chain joins TRBV20-1 and TRBJ1-5; D unclear. V lost 2 bases to trimming and J lost 3 bases, with 14 bases between them. This CDR3 is 15 amino acids long. Germline loops: CDR1 DFQATT, CDR2 SNEGSKA (reference sequence). The CDR3 DNA reads as TGCAGTGCTAGATCTTACAGAGGTCCCAATCAGCCCCAGCATTTT. It yields the protein CSARSYRGPNQPQHF.

CDR3 protein: CASRETGSTDTQYF. In nucleotides, the CDR3 is TGTGCCAGCAGGGAGACAGGGTCGACAGATACGCAGTATTTT. The gene calls are TRBV25-1 and TRBJ2-3, with TRBD1 matching over 7 bases. CDR3 size: 14 residues. Unmatched junction bases numbered 6, after V lost 6 bases and J lost 3 bases. Per germline, CDR1 MGHDK and CDR2 SYGVNS.

CDR3 DNA sequence: TGCAGCGTTGAAGATTACGGGGGTTGGGAGCAGTTCTTC. It specifies CSVEDYGGWEQFF. The chain employs TRBV29-1 and TRBJ2-1; TRBD2 is a possible D gene (6 bases). Looked up from germline, CDR1 is SQVTM and CDR2 is ANQGSEA. This CDR3 spans 13 amino acids. V gave up 0 bases and J gave up 10 bases, with 13 bases separating them.

This clonotype was detected a few times. The genes are TRBV7-7 and TRBJ2-2, with D unclear. Germline lookup yields CDR1 SSHAT and CDR2 FNYEAQ (reference sequence). Trimming removed 2 bases at V and 5 bases at J, with 6 bases between. This CDR3 is 13 amino acids long. The CDR3 DNA sequence: TGTGCCAGCAGCTTAATTGCGACCGGGGAGCTGTTTTTT. Translated, it gives CASSLIATGELFF.

The chain carries TRBV12-3 or TRBV12-4 and TRBJ2-7; 8 bases fit TRBD2. The CDR3 runs to 16 residues. The V gene end was trimmed by 1 base and the J gene end by 2 bases; junction bases not matched to a gene: 7. The CDR3 loop is CASSLVWREDAYEQYF. CDR3 nucleotide sequence: TGTGCCAGCAGTTTAGTCTGGCGGGAGGACGCCTACGAGCAGTACTTC.

V gene TRBV20-1 combines with J gene TRBJ2-1; TRBD2 matches 9 bases. J lost 6 bases, V lost 0 bases, and 9 bases had no gene match. This CDR3 has 16 amino acids. Germline V gene sequence: CDR1 DFQATT, CDR2 SNEGSKA (reference sequence). The CDR3 DNA follows: TGCAGTGCTAGAGATAATGGAGCGGGAGGAAGCAATGAGCAGTTCTTC. It yields the protein CSARDNGAGGSNEQFF.

This clonotype has a handful of counts. This chain joins TRBV3-1 and TRBJ2-1, with TRBD2 identical over 11 bases. V shed 4 bases, J shed 6 bases, and the junction held 5 bases outside the gene matches. The CDR3 sequence is 15 residues long. Germline CDR1 is LGHDT and CDR2 is YNNKEL (reference sequence). The CDR3 is CASSRLAGGSNEQFF. For the CDR3, the DNA is TGTGCCAGCAGCCGTCTAGCGGGAGGTTCCAATGAGCAGTTCTTC.